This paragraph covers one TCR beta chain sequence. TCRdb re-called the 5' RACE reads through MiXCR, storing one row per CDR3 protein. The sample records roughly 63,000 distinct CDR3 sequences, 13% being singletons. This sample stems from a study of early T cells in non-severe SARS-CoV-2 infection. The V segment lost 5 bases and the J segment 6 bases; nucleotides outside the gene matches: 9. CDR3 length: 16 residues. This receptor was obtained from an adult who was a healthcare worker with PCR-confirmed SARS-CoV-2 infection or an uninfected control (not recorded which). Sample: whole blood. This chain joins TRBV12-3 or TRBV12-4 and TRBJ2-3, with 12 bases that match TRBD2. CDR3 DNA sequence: TGTGCCAGCAGTCCACGGGGACTAGCGGGTACGGATACGCAGTATTTT. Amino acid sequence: CASSPRGLAGTDTQYF.